These T cell receptor beta chains were read from a single sample in a study of T cells in localized non-small cell lung cancer. Here immunoSEQ multiplex PCR was the method, and the copy in TCRdb shows in-frame clones only, minus some. The data contain about 2,600 clones, about 28% of them seen just once; the ten biggest clones take up about 6.9%. The material sequenced was lung tumor tissue, taken before any cancer treatment. All receptors come from a male donor at least 60 years old with stage II squamous cell lung carcinoma. Each CDR3 is given with its conserved first and last residue. D genes are given only for firm matches. Expanded clones get a size class; other rows say once, few or many, or leave the size out.

V gene,J gene,clone size,D gene,CDR3 protein,CDR3 DNA
TRBV2,TRBJ2-1,NA,TRBD2,CASTGTSGGNEQFF,TGTGCCAGCACGGGGACTAGCGGGGGGAATGAGCAGTTCTTC
TRBV6-8,TRBJ2-3,few,TRBD2,CASTPPLAGGTDTQYF,TGTGCCAGCACGCCCCCTCTAGCGGGAGGGACAGATACGCAGTATTTT
TRBV6-7,TRBJ2-1,NA,NA,CASSRAHEQFF,TGTGCCAGCAGCCGCGCCCATGAGCAGTTCTTC
TRBV6-8,TRBJ2-5,NA,TRBD2,CASSYFQGGETQYF,TGTGCCAGCAGTTACTTTCAGGGAGGGGAGACCCAGTACTTC
TRBV19,TRBJ1-2,once,NA,CASSRPTGTGGYTF,TGTGCCAGTAGTAGACCAACAGGAACCGGAGGCTACACCTTC
TRBV14,TRBJ1-4,few,NA,CASSQDSALSEKLFF,TGTGCCAGCAGCCAAGATTCGGCCCTTTCAGAAAAACTGTTTTTT
TRBV28,TRBJ1-5,few,TRBD1,CASSSRGVNQPQHF,TGTGCCAGCAGTTCCAGGGGGGTCAATCAGCCCCAGCATTTT
TRBV11-3,TRBJ1-3,few,NA,CASSLGVRVSGNTIYF,TGTGCCAGCAGCTTAGGGGTACGGGTCTCTGGAAACACCATATATTTT
TRBV9,TRBJ1-2,NA,NA,CASSGLNYGYTF,TGTGCCAGCAGTGGCCTTAACTATGGCTACACCTTC
TRBV18,TRBJ1-5,few,NA,CASSPLGGTQPQHF,TGTGCCAGCTCACCCTTGGGGGGTACCCAGCCCCAGCATTTT
TRBV29-1,TRBJ1-1,NA,NA,CSASKGLDTEAFF,TGCAGCGCCTCGAAAGGGCTCGACACTGAAGCTTTCTTT
TRBV9,TRBJ2-1,few,TRBD2,CASSYQISGSSYNEQFF,TGTGCCAGCAGCTACCAAATTAGCGGGAGCTCCTACAATGAGCAGTTCTTC
TRBV19,TRBJ2-5,few,NA,CASSGGTREETQYF,TGTGCCAGTAGTGGAGGGACGAGGGAAGAGACCCAGTACTTC
TRBV28,TRBJ1-5,NA,NA,CASSFEGDQPQHF,TGTGCCAGCAGTTTTGAGGGGGACCAGCCCCAGCATTTT
TRBV10-1,TRBJ2-7,once,NA,CASRLTPEDDEQYF,TGCGCCAGCAGACTGACCCCGGAGGACGACGAGCAGTACTTC
TRBV11-3,TRBJ2-3,medium-sized,NA,CASSLRGPADTQYF,TGTGCCAGCAGCTTAAGGGGCCCCGCAGATACGCAGTATTTT
TRBV29-1,TRBJ1-1,NA,NA,CSVLTVNTEAFF,TGCAGCGTTTTGACAGTGAACACTGAAGCTTTCTTT
TRBV7-5,TRBJ2-1,few,NA,CASRERGGSYNEQFF,TGTGCCAGCAGAGAACGGGGGGGCTCCTACAATGAGCAGTTCTTC
TRBV2,TRBJ2-4,few,TRBD1,CASNLKGANIQYF,TGTGCCAGCAACCTAAAGGGGGCGAACATTCAGTACTTC
TRBV10-3,TRBJ1-1,few,NA,CAIMTTANTEAFF,TGTGCCATCATGACGACCGCGAACACTGAAGCTTTCTTT
TRBV19,TRBJ1-3,NA,NA,CASSNHLDSGNTIYF,TGTGCCAGTAGTAATCATCTCGACTCTGGAAACACCATATATTTT
TRBV11-3,TRBJ2-7,NA,NA,CASSPEEWGSYEQYF,TGTGCCAGCAGCCCAGAGGAGTGGGGGTCCTACGAGCAGTACTTC